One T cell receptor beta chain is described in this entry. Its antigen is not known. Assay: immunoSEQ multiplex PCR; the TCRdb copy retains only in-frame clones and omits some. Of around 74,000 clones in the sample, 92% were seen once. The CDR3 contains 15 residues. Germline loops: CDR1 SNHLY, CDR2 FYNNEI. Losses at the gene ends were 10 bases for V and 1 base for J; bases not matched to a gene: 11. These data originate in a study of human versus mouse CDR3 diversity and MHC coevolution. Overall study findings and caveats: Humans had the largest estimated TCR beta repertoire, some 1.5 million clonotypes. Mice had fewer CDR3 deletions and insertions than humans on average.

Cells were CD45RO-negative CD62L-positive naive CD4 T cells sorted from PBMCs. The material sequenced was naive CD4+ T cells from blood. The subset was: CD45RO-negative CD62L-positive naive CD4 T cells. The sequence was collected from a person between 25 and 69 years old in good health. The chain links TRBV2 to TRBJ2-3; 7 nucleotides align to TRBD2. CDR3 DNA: TGTGCCACTTCTGAAGCGGGATTACGCACAGATACGCAGTATTTT. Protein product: CATSEAGLRTDTQYF.